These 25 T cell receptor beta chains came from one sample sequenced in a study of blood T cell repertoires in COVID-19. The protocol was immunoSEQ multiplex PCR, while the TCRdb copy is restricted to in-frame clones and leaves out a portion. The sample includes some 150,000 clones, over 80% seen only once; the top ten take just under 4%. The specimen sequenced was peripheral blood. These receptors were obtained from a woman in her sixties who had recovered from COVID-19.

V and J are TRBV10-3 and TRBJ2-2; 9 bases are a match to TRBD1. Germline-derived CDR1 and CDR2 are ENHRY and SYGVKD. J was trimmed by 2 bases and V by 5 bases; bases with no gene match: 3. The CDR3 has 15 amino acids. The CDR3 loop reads CAISPGQGNTGELFF. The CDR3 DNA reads TGTGCCATCAGTCCGGGACAGGGCAACACCGGGGAGCTGTTTTTT.

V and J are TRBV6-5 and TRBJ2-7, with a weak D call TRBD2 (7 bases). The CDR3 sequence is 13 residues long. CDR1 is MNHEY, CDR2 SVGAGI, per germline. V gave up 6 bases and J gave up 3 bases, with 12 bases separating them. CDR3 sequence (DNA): TGTGCCAGCAGGAGGGGGACTAACTACGAGCAGTACTTC. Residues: CASRRGTNYEQYF.

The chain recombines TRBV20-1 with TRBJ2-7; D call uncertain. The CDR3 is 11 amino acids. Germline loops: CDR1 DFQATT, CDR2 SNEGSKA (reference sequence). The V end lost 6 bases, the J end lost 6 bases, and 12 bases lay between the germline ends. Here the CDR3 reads CSALRFGEQYF. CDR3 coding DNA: TGCAGTGCCCTCCGCTTCGGCGAGCAGTACTTC.

The CDR3 reads CASSSSGTGGYGYTF. CDR3 nucleotides: TGTGCCAGCAGCTCGTCAGGGACAGGGGGGTATGGCTACACCTTC. The chain combines TRBV7-9 with TRBJ1-2; 11 nucleotides align to TRBD1. The V segment lost 4 bases and the J segment 5 bases; nucleotides outside the gene matches: 6. CDR3 length equals 15 residues. Per the germline V gene, CDR1 is SEHNR and CDR2 is FQNEAQ (reference sequence).

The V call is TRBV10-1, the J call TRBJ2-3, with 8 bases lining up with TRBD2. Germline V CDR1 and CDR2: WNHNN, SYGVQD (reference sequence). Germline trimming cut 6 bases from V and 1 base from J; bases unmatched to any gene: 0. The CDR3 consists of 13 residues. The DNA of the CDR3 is TGCGCCAGCAGAGCGGGGGGCACAGATACGCAGTATTTT. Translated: CASRAGGTDTQYF.

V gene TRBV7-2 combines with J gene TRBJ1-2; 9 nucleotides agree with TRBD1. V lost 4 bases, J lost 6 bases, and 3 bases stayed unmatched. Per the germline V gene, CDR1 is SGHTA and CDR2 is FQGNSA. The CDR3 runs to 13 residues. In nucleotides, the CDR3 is TGTGCCAGCAGCTCCCGGGACAGGGATGGCTACACCTTC. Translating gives CASSSRDRDGYTF.

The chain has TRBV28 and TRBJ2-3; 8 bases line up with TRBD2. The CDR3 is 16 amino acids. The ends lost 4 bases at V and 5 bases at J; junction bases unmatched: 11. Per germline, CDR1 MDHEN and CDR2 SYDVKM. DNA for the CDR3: TGTGCCAGCAGTTCAATTCGTACTAGCGGCAAAGATACGCAGTATTTT. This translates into CASSSIRTSGKDTQYF.

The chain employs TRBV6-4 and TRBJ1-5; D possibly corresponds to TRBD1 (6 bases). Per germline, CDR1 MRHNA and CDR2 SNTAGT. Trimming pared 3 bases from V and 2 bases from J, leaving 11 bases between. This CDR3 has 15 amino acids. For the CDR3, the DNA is TGTGCCAGCAGTGAACAGGGCGGAGGCAATCAGCCCCAGCATTTT. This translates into CASSEQGGGNQPQHF.

CDR3 protein: CASDRGLAGELFF. The CDR3 nucleotides read TGTGCCAGCGACAGGGGGTTAGCCGGGGAGCTGTTTTTT. This rearrangement joins TRBV12-3 or TRBV12-4 to TRBJ2-2, with 9 bases lining up with TRBD1. The CDR3 consists of 13 residues. The trim removed 8 bases at V and 6 bases at J, leaving 4 bases unmatched.

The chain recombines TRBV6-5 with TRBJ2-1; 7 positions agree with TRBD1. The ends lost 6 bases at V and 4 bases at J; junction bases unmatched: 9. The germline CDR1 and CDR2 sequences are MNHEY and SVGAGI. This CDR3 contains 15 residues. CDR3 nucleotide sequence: TGTGCCAGCAGCCTAGACAGGGCTCTGTACAATGAGCAGTTCTTC. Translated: CASSLDRALYNEQFF.

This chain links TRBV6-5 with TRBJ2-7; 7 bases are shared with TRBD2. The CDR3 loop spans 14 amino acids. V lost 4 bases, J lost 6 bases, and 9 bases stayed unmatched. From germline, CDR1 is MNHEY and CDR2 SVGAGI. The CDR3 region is CASSSSGGWGEQYF. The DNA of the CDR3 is TGTGCCAGCAGTTCCTCGGGGGGTTGGGGCGAGCAGTACTTC.

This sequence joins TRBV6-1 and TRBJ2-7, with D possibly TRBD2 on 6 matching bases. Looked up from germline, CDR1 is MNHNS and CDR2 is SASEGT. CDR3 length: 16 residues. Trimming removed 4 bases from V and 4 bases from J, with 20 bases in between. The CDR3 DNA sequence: TGTGCCAGCAGTGGGGCCCTCGGGGCGGGGCGTTACGAGCAGTACTTC. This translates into CASSGALGAGRYEQYF.

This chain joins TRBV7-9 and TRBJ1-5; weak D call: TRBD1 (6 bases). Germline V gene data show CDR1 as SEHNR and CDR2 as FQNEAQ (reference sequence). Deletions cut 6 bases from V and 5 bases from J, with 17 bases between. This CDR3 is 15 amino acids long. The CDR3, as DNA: TGTGCCAGCAGTCCTCACGGGGGGGCTGATCAGCCCCAGCATTTT. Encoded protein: CASSPHGGADQPQHF.

The CDR3 region has the DNA TGTGCCAGCAGTGTCAGGAGCGGAACTGGAAACACCATATATTTT. Encoded protein: CASSVRSGTGNTIYF. The chain combines TRBV2 with TRBJ1-3, with D hard to call. The CDR3 covers 15 residues. Germline V lookup: CDR1 SNHLY, CDR2 FYNNEI. The germline V and J ends were trimmed by 4 bases and 2 bases, with 12 bases remaining between them. Using reference TRBV2 and TRBJ1-3 for the parts outside the CDR3, the full variable domain is EPEVTQTPSHQVTQMGQEVILRCVPISNHLYFYWYRQILGQKVEFLVSFYNNEISEKSEIFDDQFSVERPDGSNFTLKIRSTKLEDSAMYFCASSVRSGTGNTIYFGEGSWLTVV.

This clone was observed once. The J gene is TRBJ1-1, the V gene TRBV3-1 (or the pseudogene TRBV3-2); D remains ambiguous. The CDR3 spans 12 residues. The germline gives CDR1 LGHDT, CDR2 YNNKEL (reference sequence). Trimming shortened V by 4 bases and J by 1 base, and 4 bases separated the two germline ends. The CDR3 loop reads CASSPQNTEAFF. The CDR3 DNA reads TGTGCCAGCAGCCCCCAGAACACTGAAGCTTTCTTT.

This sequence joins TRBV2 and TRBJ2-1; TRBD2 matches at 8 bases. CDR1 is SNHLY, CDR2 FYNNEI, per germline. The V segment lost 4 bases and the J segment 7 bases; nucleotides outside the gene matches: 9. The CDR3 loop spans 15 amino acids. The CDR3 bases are TGTGCCAGCAGTGCGCTCACGGGGGGGCCTAATGAGCAGTTCTTC. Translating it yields CASSALTGGPNEQFF.

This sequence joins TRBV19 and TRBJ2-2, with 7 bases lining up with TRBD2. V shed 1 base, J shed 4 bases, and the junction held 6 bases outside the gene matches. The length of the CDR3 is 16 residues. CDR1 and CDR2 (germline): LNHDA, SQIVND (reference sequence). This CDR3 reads CASSIAPGRGTGELFF. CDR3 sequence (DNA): TGTGCCAGTAGTATAGCCCCGGGGAGGGGCACCGGGGAGCTGTTTTTT.

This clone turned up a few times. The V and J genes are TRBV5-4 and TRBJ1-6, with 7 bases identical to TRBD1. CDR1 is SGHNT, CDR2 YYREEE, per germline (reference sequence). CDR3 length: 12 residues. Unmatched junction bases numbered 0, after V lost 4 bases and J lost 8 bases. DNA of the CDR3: TGTGCCAGCAGCGGACAGGATTCACCCCTCCACTTT. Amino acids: CASSGQDSPLHF.

CDR3 in DNA: TGTGCCAGCAGCTTCGGACTAGCGGTACCCTACGAGCAGTACTTC. Translating it yields CASSFGLAVPYEQYF. V usage is TRBV5-5 and J usage is TRBJ2-7, with TRBD2 matching over 10 bases. V gave up 2 bases and J gave up 2 bases; unmatched junction bases: 4. CDR3 size: 15 residues. Germline assignment: CDR1 SGHKS and CDR2 YYEKEE (reference sequence). The full variable domain, in which reference TRBV5-5 and TRBJ2-7 provide the parts outside the CDR3, is DAGVTQSPTHLIKTRGQQVTLRCSPISGHKSVSWYQQVLGQGPQFIFQYYEKEERGRGNFPDRFSARQFPNYSSELNVNALLLGDSALYLCASSFGLAVPYEQYFGPGTRLTVT.

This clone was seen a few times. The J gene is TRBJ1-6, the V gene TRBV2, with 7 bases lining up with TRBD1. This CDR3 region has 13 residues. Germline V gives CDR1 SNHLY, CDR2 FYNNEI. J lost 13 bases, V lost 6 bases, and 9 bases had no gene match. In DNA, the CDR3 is TGTGCCAGCAGCGTCGACAGGGACTCCCCCCTCCACTTT. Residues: CASSVDRDSPLHF.

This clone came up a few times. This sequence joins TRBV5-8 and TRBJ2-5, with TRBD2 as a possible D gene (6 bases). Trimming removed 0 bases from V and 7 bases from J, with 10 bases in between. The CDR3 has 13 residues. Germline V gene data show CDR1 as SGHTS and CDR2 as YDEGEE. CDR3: CASSLEGGRTQYF. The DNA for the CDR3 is TGTGCCAGCAGCTTGGAAGGAGGGCGGACCCAGTACTTC. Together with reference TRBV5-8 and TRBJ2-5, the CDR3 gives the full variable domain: EAGVTQSPTHLIKTRGQQATLRCSPISGHTSVYWYQQALGLGLQFLLWYDEGEERNRGNFPPRFSGRQFPNYSSELNVNALELEDSALYLCASSLEGGRTQYFGPGTRLLVL.

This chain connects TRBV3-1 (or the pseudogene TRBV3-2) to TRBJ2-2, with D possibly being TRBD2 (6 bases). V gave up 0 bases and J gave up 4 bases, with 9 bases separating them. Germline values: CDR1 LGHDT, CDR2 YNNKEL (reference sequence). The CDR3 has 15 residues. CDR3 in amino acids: CASSQDPGVTGELFF. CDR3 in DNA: TGTGCCAGCAGCCAAGATCCGGGGGTCACCGGGGAGCTGTTTTTT.

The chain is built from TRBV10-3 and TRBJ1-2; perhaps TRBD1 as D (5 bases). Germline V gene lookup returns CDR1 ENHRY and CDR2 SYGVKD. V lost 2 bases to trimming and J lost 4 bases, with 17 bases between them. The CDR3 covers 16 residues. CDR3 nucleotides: TGTGCCATCAGTGAGGAAACCGGCCAGGGCCGCTATGGCTACACCTTC. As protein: CAISEETGQGRYGYTF.

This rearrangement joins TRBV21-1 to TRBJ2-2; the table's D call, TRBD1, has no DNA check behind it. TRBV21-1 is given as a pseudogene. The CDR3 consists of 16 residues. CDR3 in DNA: TGTGCCAGCAGCAAAGGGGGGCTTCTGGACACCGGGGAGCTGTTTTTT. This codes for CASSKGGLLDTGELFF.

The CDR3 nucleotides read TGTGCCAGCAGCTTAGGCGGCAGGGAAGGTTCACCCCTCCACTTT. Translating it yields CASSLGGREGSPLHF. The rearrangement uses TRBV7-8 and TRBJ1-6, with a tentative D call TRBD1 (5 bases). The CDR3 loop spans 15 amino acids. Germline-derived CDR1 and CDR2 are SGHVS and FQNEAQ. V was shortened by 1 base and J by 9 bases, with 13 bases between the two germline ends.